The present T cell receptor beta chain was sequenced within a study of response to subunit inactivated influenza vaccine. The sample holds many counts of this clonotype. Its antigen is unidentified. Points from the study as a whole: New T cells are recruited in small numbers by each seasonal influenza vaccination, according to the authors' suggestion.

TCRdb analysed the RT-PCR reads with MiXCR anew, one entry per CDR3 protein. The table has a few hundred thousand distinct CDR3 sequences, approximately 7.8% seen once. The source is a man aged 50-75 years who received an inactivated influenza vaccine. This specimen was PBMCs from blood, taken 23 to 25 months after vaccination.

The CDR3 DNA is TGCGCCAGCAGCTTGACAACCCCTGAGGTGGATACGCAGTATTTT. The encoded protein is CASSLTTPEVDTQYF. The chain recombines TRBV5-1 with TRBJ2-3; D unresolved. Trimming shortened V by 1 base and J by 6 bases, and 15 bases separated the two germline ends. Germline CDR1 SGHRS, CDR2 YFSETQ. The CDR3 consists of 15 residues.